This TCR beta chain came from a study of blood T cell repertoires in COVID-19. Clones were read by immunoSEQ multiplex PCR, and TCRdb kept only the in-frame ones, dropping some. The sample lists about 160,000 clones; around four fifths were seen once. Per germline, CDR1 KGHSH and CDR2 LQKENI. The CDR3 consists of 15 residues. Unmatched junction bases numbered 8, after V lost 6 bases and J lost 0 bases. The genes are TRBV18 and TRBJ2-7; 7 positions match TRBD1. The receptor was isolated from a woman of 80 years or more with acute or convalescent COVID-19. The specimen was peripheral blood. CDR3 sequence reads: CASSPGTANSYEQYF. The CDR3 region has the DNA TGTGCCAGCTCGCCCGGGACAGCAAACTCCTACGAGCAGTACTTC.